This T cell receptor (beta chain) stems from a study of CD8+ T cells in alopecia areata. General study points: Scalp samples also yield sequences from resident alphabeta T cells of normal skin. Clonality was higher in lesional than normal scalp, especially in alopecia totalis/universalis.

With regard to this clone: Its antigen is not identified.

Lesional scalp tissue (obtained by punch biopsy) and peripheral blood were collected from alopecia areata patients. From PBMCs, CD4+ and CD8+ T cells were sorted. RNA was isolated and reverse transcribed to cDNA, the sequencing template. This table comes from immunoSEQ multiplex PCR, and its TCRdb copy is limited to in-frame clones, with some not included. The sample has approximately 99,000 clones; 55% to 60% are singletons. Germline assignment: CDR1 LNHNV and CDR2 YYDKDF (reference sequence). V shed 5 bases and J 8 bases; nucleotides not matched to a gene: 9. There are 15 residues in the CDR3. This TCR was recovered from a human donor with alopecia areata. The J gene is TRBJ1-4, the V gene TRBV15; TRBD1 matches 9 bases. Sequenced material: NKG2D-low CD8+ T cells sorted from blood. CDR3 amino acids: CATSSDWTGDEKLFF. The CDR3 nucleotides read TGTGCCACCAGCTCCGACTGGACAGGGGACGAAAAACTGTTTTTT.